This T cell receptor beta chain appears in the sequencing data of a study of cytomegalovirus exposure and HLA in healthy donors. Study outcomes and limitations: Reports indicated that the classifier achieved high specificity and sensitivity in diagnosing cytomegalovirus status. Certain indistinguishable V segments, among them TRBV6-2 and TRBV6-3, were excluded. The records held CMV serostatus as the only immune exposure information.

The V and J ends lost 0 bases and 10 bases, in that order; junction bases with no gene match: 3. The CDR3 is 13 amino acids. Germline loops: CDR1 SEHNR, CDR2 FQNEAQ (reference sequence). With 60 Vbeta and 13 Jbeta primers, the PCR was carried out. Generated by immunoSEQ multiplex PCR, the TCRdb table keeps only in-frame clones and is missing some. In all, the sample yields around 140,000 clones. A remark on this clone: Its antigen remains unidentified.

This clonotype originated in a male donor in good health and CMV-seronegative. The chain recombines TRBV7-9 with TRBJ2-1, with TRBD2 matching 7 bases. Input material: PBMCs. The CDR3 coding sequence is TGTGCCAGCAGCTTAGCCGGGGGGATAGAGCAGTTCTTC. Protein sequence: CASSLAGGIEQFF.